These T cell receptor beta chains were read from a single sample in a study of blood T cells in healthy people across ages. TCRdb ran MiXCR on the 5' RACE reads and lists one entry per CDR3 protein. The sample gives around 850,000 distinct CDR3 sequences, under 40% of which show up once; 10% to 15% is in the top ten. Material for sequencing was blood. These receptors were taken from a man younger than 35 in good health. Both conserved end residues are trimmed from each CDR3. Clone size is stated in some rows and not others, as once, few, many or a class when expanded.

cdr3_aa v_call clone_size
ASSIPLSSYGYT TRBV19 few
ATTNGVEYGYT TRBV6-5 few
SARERVRGRTDTQY TRBV20-1 .
ASSLGQRDEKLF TRBV5-1 few
ASTPGQTNEKLF TRBV12-3/TRBV12-4 .
ASSASLRPSTDTQY TRBV2 .
ASSRGGGGTEAF TRBV7-9 .
ASSDPGTGILSTNEKLF TRBV4-2 .
SAIARAGYGYT TRBV20-1 many
ASTRGEISYNEQY TRBV12-3/TRBV12-4 few
ASSYTRGTPFDPDTQY TRBV5-1 many
SAMLGEKLF TRBV20-1 once
ASSHTMTVRPDTQY TRBV4-2 many
ASSPGGPTDTQY TRBV7-9 few
ASSLDLRWLPSADTQY TRBV5-6 .
ASSLAPASSYNEQF TRBV5-1 .
APRQFPYEQY TRBV6-8 .
ASSNRLAGGGELF TRBV21-1 .
ASSQGTSAFQETQY TRBV3-1 few
ASSLNREAGNTIY TRBV11-2 .
ASSTRDRHTEAF TRBV6-2/TRBV6-3 once
ASSTPGQGRLETQY TRBV7-2 .
SAISGDGTDTQY TRBV20-1 many
ASSLGPPDYNEQF TRBV4-1 once
ASSSTVLTLGYGYT TRBV5-6 .
ASSLVTEAF TRBV7-2 many
ASSQVQIYNSPLH TRBV4-1 many
ASSEWDTIVTEAF TRBV25-1 .
ASSLETFFSGANVLT TRBV7-2 few
ASRGDRLQETQY TRBV12-3/TRBV12-4 .
ASSWGNGGSYEQY TRBV7-9 .
ASSLEGLSEQF TRBV5-1 .
ASRPPGRGGYT TRBV12-3/TRBV12-4 many
ASSVGPPDYGYT TRBV12-3/TRBV12-4 few
ASSPDRDGGLYSNQPQH TRBV28 .
ASRREQGAMGQPQH TRBV7-8 .
SAGRITYEQY TRBV20-1 .
ASSVYGGTEAF TRBV7-9 .
SVEVRSGYT TRBV29-1 .
ASSLTLGQQTQY TRBV28 .
ASSSGTSGWYEQY TRBV7-9 once
ASSQTQAGANEKLF TRBV3-1 .
ASSPSGHLEREKLF TRBV7-9 .
SATDRENYGYT TRBV20-1 few
SAPDRTSSYNSPLH TRBV20-1 .
ASSSTAGGTEAF TRBV5-1 few
ASSSAGGGYT TRBV12-3/TRBV12-4 few
ASSPSRGTTGNEQF TRBV9 .
SASDASSTDTQY TRBV20-1 once
ASSQGSMGETQY TRBV4-1 once
ASSLGASSYGYT TRBV5-1 .
AWEVGGAGTEAF TRBV30 few
ASKLGSGGSYNEQY TRBV2 .
ASSLTGGLPNYGYT TRBV12-3/TRBV12-4 many